These T cell receptor beta chains were read from a single sample in a study of T cells in localized non-small cell lung cancer. Here immunoSEQ multiplex PCR was the method, and the copy in TCRdb shows in-frame clones only, minus some. The table lists approximately 41,000 clones, more than 80% of them singletons. Sequencing was performed on peripheral blood mononuclear cells, taken before any cancer treatment. These receptor sequences come from a male donor at least 60 years old with stage II lung adenocarcinoma. The CDR3 runs from the conserved cysteine through the conserved F or W. Each record gives: D gene, V gene, J gene, clone size, CDR3 DNA, CDR3 protein. The D gene is left open where the match is weak. Rows may omit the clone size; those that give it use once, few, many or a size class.

>.|TRBV7-9|TRBJ2-4|.
TGTGCCAGCAGCCGAGAATCAAACATTCAGTACTTC
CASSRESNIQYF
>.|TRBV19|TRBJ1-1|.
TGTGCCAGTATCACCCTCCGGGGGGGAACTGAAGCTTTCTTT
CASITLRGGTEAFF
>TRBD2|TRBV7-3|TRBJ2-3|.
TGTGCCAGCAGCCGCCGGGGGGTCACAGATACGCAGTATTTT
CASSRRGVTDTQYF
>.|TRBV5-1|TRBJ2-6|.
TGCGCCAGCAGCTTGCCGGGTCCTGCTGGGGCCAACGTCCTGACTTTC
CASSLPGPAGANVLTF
>.|TRBV29-1|TRBJ1-2|.
TGCAGCGCCCAGGGGATGGAAGGCTACACCTTC
CSAQGMEGYTF
>TRBD1|TRBV7-2|TRBJ1-1|.
TGTGCCAGCAGCTTCGGGGACAGGGCCACTGAAGCTTTCTTT
CASSFGDRATEAFF
>.|TRBV15|TRBJ2-5|once
TGTGCCACCAGCAGAGACACAGGGAATGGGGAGACCCAGTACTTC
CATSRDTGNGETQYF
>.|TRBV7-2|TRBJ2-7|.
TGTGCCAGCAGCCGGCTCGGGGGTTTTTACGAGCAGTACTTC
CASSRLGGFYEQYF
>TRBD1|TRBV19|TRBJ1-1|.
TGTGCCAGTAGTACCCGACAGGGGGCTGAAGCTTTCTTT
CASSTRQGAEAFF
>.|TRBV5-1|TRBJ1-1|.
TGCGCCAGCAGCTTGGGGGCATACACTGAAGCTTTCTTT
CASSLGAYTEAFF
>.|TRBV10-3|TRBJ2-7|once
TGTGCCGCCAACGGGTCGAAAGACTACGAGCAGTACTTC
CAANGSKDYEQYF
>.|TRBV18|TRBJ1-1|.
TGTGCCAGCTCACTGCAAAGGGAGAGCGAAGCTTTCTTT
CASSLQRESEAFF
>TRBD2|TRBV19|TRBJ2-3|.
TGTGCCAGTAGTATAGTGAGGGGACTAAGCACAGATACGCAGTATTTT
CASSIVRGLSTDTQYF
>.|TRBV19|TRBJ1-5|.
TGTGCCAGTAGTATAGGGTCACAGGGAGTTGGTCAGCCCCAGCATTTT
CASSIGSQGVGQPQHF
>.|TRBV12-5|TRBJ2-7|.
TGTGCTAGTGTTAGGCTCGCGGACGGGGCCTACGAGCAGTACTTC
CASVRLADGAYEQYF
>TRBD1|TRBV11-2|TRBJ1-2|.
TGTGCCAGCAGCTCGGGGACAGGGAACTATGGCTACACCTTC
CASSSGTGNYGYTF
>.|TRBV21-1|TRBJ2-2|.
TGTGCCAGCAGCCCCGGAACAGAAAACACCGGGGAGCTGTTTTTT
CASSPGTENTGELFF
>.|TRBV7-2|TRBJ1-4|.
TGTGCCAGCAGCTTGGACACCAAAAAACTGTTTTTT
CASSLDTKKLFF
>.|TRBV5-5|TRBJ2-1|.
TGTGCCAGCAGCCCCAAGCGGATGTACAATGAGCAGTTCTTC
CASSPKRMYNEQFF
>.|TRBV9|TRBJ2-5|.
TGTGCCAGCAGCGTAGACAGGGTACAAGAGACCCAGTACTTC
CASSVDRVQETQYF
>TRBD2|TRBV4-1|TRBJ2-1|.
TGCGCCAGCAGCCAAGCCGGGGGGAATGAGCAGTTCTTC
CASSQAGGNEQFF
>TRBD2|TRBV7-9|TRBJ2-7|.
TGTGCCAGCAGCTTACGGGGGGGAACCCACGAGCAGTACTTC
CASSLRGGTHEQYF
>TRBD2|TRBV9|TRBJ2-3|.
TGTGCCAGCAGCGTTGCAGCGGGGATAGATACGCAGTATTTT
CASSVAAGIDTQYF
>.|TRBV6-1|TRBJ2-7|.
TGTGCCAGCATTGAGGGACCGCGGCGCGAGCAGTACTTC
CASIEGPRREQYF
>TRBD1|TRBV6-6|TRBJ1-2|once
TGTGCCAGCAGTTCGCGGACAGGTCAGCTCTATGGCTACACCTTC
CASSSRTGQLYGYTF
>TRBD2|TRBV5-1|TRBJ2-5|.
TGCGCCAGCAGCACATGGGGGACTAGCGGGAGGGTTAAAGAGACCCAGTACTTC
CASSTWGTSGRVKETQYF
>.|TRBV7-9|TRBJ1-2|.
TGTGCCAGCAGCTTAGCCGGGCAGCAGGTTCGGGGCTACACCTTC
CASSLAGQQVRGYTF
>.|TRBV5-1|TRBJ2-5|.
TGCGCCAGCAGCCCAGGGAATTACCAAGAGACCCAGTACTTC
CASSPGNYQETQYF
>.|TRBV7-2|TRBJ2-7|once
TGTGCCAGCAGCCCCCGGGAGTCGGGGGAGCAGTACTTC
CASSPRESGEQYF
>TRBD2|TRBV7-8|TRBJ2-7|.
TGTGCCAGCAGCCCCAGACTAGCGGGACGATCTCACGAGCAGTACTTC
CASSPRLAGRSHEQYF
>.|TRBV21-1|TRBJ2-1|.
TGTGCCAGCAGCAAAGTAGGGAACGGACAGTTTCCCTACAATGAGCAGTTCTTC
CASSKVGNGQFPYNEQFF
>TRBD2|TRBV5-1|TRBJ2-3|.
TGCGCCAGCAAGCTTGGGCTAGCGGGAGTGAGCACAGATACGCAGTATTTT
CASKLGLAGVSTDTQYF
>.|TRBV6-5|TRBJ2-2|.
TGTGCCAGCAGTTACTCGGGGACGAACACCGGGGAGCTGTTTTTT
CASSYSGTNTGELFF
>.|TRBV7-3|TRBJ1-6|.
TGTGCCAGCAGCTTAGCCTACAGGGATTCACCCCTCCACTTT
CASSLAYRDSPLHF
>.|TRBV11-2|TRBJ1-1|.
TGTGCCAGCAGCTTAGCAGGGCCGAACACTGAAGCTTTCTTT
CASSLAGPNTEAFF
>.|TRBV6-6|TRBJ1-1|few
TGTGCCAGCAGGGACAGCGGGCGTGGGGCCACTGAAGCTTTCTTT
CASRDSGRGATEAFF
>TRBD2|TRBV7-9|TRBJ2-1|.
TGTGCCAGCAGCTTAGCTGGGCTAGCGGGGTACAATGAGCAGTTCTTC
CASSLAGLAGYNEQFF
>.|TRBV5-1|TRBJ1-6|.
TGCGCCAGCAGCATACAGGGTGGTTATTCACCCCTCCACTTT
CASSIQGGYSPLHF
>.|TRBV20-1|TRBJ2-1|.
TGCAGTGCTGGCGTGGAGCAGTTCTTC
CSAGVEQFF
>.|TRBV9|TRBJ2-2|.
TGTGCCAGCAGCGTATACCTGGGACCATTGAACACCGGGGAGCTGTTTTTT
CASSVYLGPLNTGELFF
>.|TRBV6-5|TRBJ1-1|.
TGTGCCAGCAGACTTCAACCCGTTGGGGACACTGAAGCTTTCTTT
CASRLQPVGDTEAFF
>.|TRBV30|TRBJ1-5|.
TGTGCCTGGAGCCCCCCTGGGACACTGAATCAGCCCCAGCATTTT
CAWSPPGTLNQPQHF
>.|TRBV7-9|TRBJ2-1|.
TGTGCCAGCAGCTTAGACAATGAGCAGTTCTTC
CASSLDNEQFF
>.|TRBV11-2|TRBJ1-2|.
TGTGCCAGCAGCCAATTACAGGGTCGCGATGGCTACACCTTC
CASSQLQGRDGYTF
>TRBD1|TRBV27|TRBJ1-1|.
TGTGCCAGCAACCGACAGGGTCCGAACACTGAAGCTTTCTTT
CASNRQGPNTEAFF
>.|TRBV5-4|TRBJ2-7|.
TGTGCCAGCAGCTTGGCCAGGGGCTACGAGCAGTACTTC
CASSLARGYEQYF
>.|TRBV27|TRBJ1-1|.
TGTGCCACCTCTCCAAATCTCGTATCTGAAGCTTTCTTT
CATSPNLVSEAFF
>.|TRBV29-1|TRBJ1-5|few
TGCAGCGTTGTAGGGTCGGGCAATCAGCCCCAGCATTTT
CSVVGSGNQPQHF
>TRBD1|TRBV5-1|TRBJ1-2|.
TGCGCCAGCAGCTTGTGGGGGACAGGGGTTTATGGCTACACCTTC
CASSLWGTGVYGYTF
>.|TRBV6-6|TRBJ1-5|once
TGTGCCAGCGGGTTGAGTCAGCCCCAGCATTTT
CASGLSQPQHF
>TRBD2|TRBV28|TRBJ2-5|.
TGTGCCAGCAGTAGTGCCGGGACTAGAATTGAGACCCAGTACTTC
CASSSAGTRIETQYF
>.|TRBV5-1|TRBJ1-1|few
TGCGCCAGCAGCTTCCAGGGCGGGGGCACTGAAGCTTTCTTT
CASSFQGGGTEAFF
>.|TRBV15|TRBJ1-1|.
TGTGCCACCAGCAGAGGTGGAACAGACCCTGAAGCTTTCTTT
CATSRGGTDPEAFF
>.|TRBV19|TRBJ2-2|.
TGTGCCAGTAGCCCAGGCGCGGGCACCGGGGAGCTGTTTTTT
CASSPGAGTGELFF
>TRBD1|TRBV6-5|TRBJ2-5|.
TGTGCCAGCAAATCGGGGACAGGGGATTGGGAGACCCAGTACTTC
CASKSGTGDWETQYF